The 11 T cell receptor beta chains below come from one sample, sequenced in a study of blood T cells in healthy people across ages. Together with a sample-barcoded 5' primer, a J-beta primer mix was included in a second PCR lasting about 7 to 11 cycles. Each CDR3 protein is one row after TCRdb ran MiXCR on the 5' RACE reads. Among hundreds of thousands of distinct CDR3 sequences listed, 43% were seen once. The material sequenced was blood. The source of these receptors is a woman aged 60 to 75 in good health.

The chain employs TRBV3-1 and TRBJ2-2; TRBD2 agrees at 13 bases. The CDR3 has 18 amino acids. Germline CDR1 reads LGHDT; CDR2 reads YNNKEL (reference sequence). The V gene end was trimmed by 7 bases and the J gene end by 4 bases; junction bases not matched to a gene: 12. The CDR3 sequence: CASTFTSGGALGTGELFF. The CDR3 DNA reads TGTGCCAGCACCTTTACTAGCGGGGGGGCCTTGGGCACCGGGGAGCTGTTTTTT. Together with reference TRBV3-1 and TRBJ2-2, the CDR3 gives the full variable domain: DTAVSQTPKYLVTQMGNDKSIKCEQNLGHDTMYWYKQDSKKFLKIMFSYNNKELIINETVPNRFSPKSPDKAHLNLHINSLELGDSAVYFCASTFTSGGALGTGELFFGEGSRLTVL.

The chain employs TRBV20-1 and TRBJ1-2, with a tentative D call TRBD1 (5 bases). The CDR3 length is 13 residues. Germline V gene lookup returns CDR1 DFQATT and CDR2 SNEGSKA (reference sequence). Trimming took 6 bases from V and 6 from J, leaving 17 bases between them. Written as DNA, the CDR3 is TGCAGTGCCCCGACCAGGGTTGAGCATGGCTACACCTTC. It translates to CSAPTRVEHGYTF.

V and J are TRBV3-1 and TRBJ2-1, with 7 bases lining up with TRBD2. The J segment lost 9 bases and the V segment lost 4 bases, leaving 6 bases of the junction unmatched. Germline V gives CDR1 LGHDT, CDR2 YNNKEL (reference sequence). The CDR3 loop spans 13 amino acids. CDR3 coding DNA: TGTGCCAGCAGCCGCGCGGGGGAGGGTGAGCAGTTCTTC. Translation: CASSRAGEGEQFF.

This clonotype was counted between two and nine times. V usage is TRBV5-1 and J usage is TRBJ2-5; no reliable D call. V was shortened by 4 bases and J by 4 bases, with 17 bases between the two germline ends. Germline V gives CDR1 SGHRS, CDR2 YFSETQ. The CDR3 has 15 amino acids. Here the CDR3 reads CASSPPSLAGETQYF. The CDR3 region has the DNA TGCGCCAGCAGCCCTCCTTCCTTAGCAGGAGAGACCCAGTACTTC.

This clonotype was found many times. The CDR3 DNA is TGCGCCAGCAGACAGGGTGCTGGGGCCAACGTCCTGACTTTC. Residues: CASRQGAGANVLTF. J is TRBJ2-6 and V is TRBV5-1, with D perhaps TRBD1 (6 bases). The CDR3 contains 14 residues. Per germline, CDR1 SGHRS and CDR2 YFSETQ. Trimming pared 5 bases from V and 2 bases from J, leaving 8 bases between. The variable domain in full, with the rest retrieved from reference TRBV5-1 and TRBJ2-6, is KAGVTQTPRYLIKTRGQQVTLSCSPISGHRSVSWYQQTPGQGLQFLFEYFSETQRNKGNFPGRFSGRQFSNSRSEMNVSTLELGDSALYLCASRQGAGANVLTFGAGSRLTVL.

This clonotype was detected only a few times. The chain combines TRBV3-1 with TRBJ1-1; D is perhaps TRBD1 (5 bases). The V and J ends lost 3 bases and 8 bases respectively, with 10 bases between them. There are 12 residues in the CDR3. Germline loops: CDR1 LGHDT, CDR2 YNNKEL (reference sequence). The CDR3 nucleotides read TGTGCCAGCAGCCATTTACAGGACGAAGCTTTCTTT. As protein: CASSHLQDEAFF.

The chain joins TRBV6-1 to TRBJ1-1; 8 bases are a match to TRBD1. V trimming: 7 bases; J trimming: 4 bases; junction bases outside the gene matches: 11. Per germline, CDR1 MNHNS and CDR2 SASEGT. CDR3 length: 15 amino acids. In DNA, the CDR3 is TGTGCCAGCACCGAGGACAGGGCCGTTGGCACTGAAGCTTTCTTT. It specifies CASTEDRAVGTEAFF.

CDR3 DNA sequence: TGCAGTGCTGGAAGTTTCGCTGACAGGGGAGGCACTGAAGCTTTCTTT. Residues: CSAGSFADRGGTEAFF. This chain uses TRBV20-1 with TRBJ1-1; 8 bases are shared with TRBD1. J lost 4 bases, V lost 5 bases, and 15 bases had no gene match. This CDR3 contains 16 residues. Germline lookup yields CDR1 DFQATT and CDR2 SNEGSKA (reference sequence).

The chain joins TRBV2 to TRBJ2-7; 13 positions agree with TRBD2. The CDR3 consists of 15 residues. CDR1 and CDR2 (germline): SNHLY, FYNNEI. Losses at the gene ends were 6 bases for V and 4 bases for J; bases not matched to a gene: 6. CDR3 DNA: TGTGCCAGCAGGTTCGGGACTAGCGGGATGTACGAGCAGTACTTC. The encoded protein is CASRFGTSGMYEQYF.

This chain links TRBV7-9 with TRBJ2-5; 11 bases match TRBD2. The end of the DNA aligns better with TRBJ2-7, so the J call may be wrong. Per the germline V gene, CDR1 is SEHNR and CDR2 is FQNEAQ (reference sequence). The CDR3 spans 16 residues. CDR3: CASSSPTSGDSYEQYF. CDR3 coding DNA: TGTGCCAGCAGCTCTCCGACTAGCGGGGACTCCTACGAGCAGTACTTC.

The V gene is TRBV25-1, the J gene TRBJ1-1; D ambiguous. Germline V lookup: CDR1 MGHDK, CDR2 SYGVNS. The CDR3 totals 14 residues. The ends were cut back, 1 base at V and 4 bases at J, with 10 bases in the middle. In DNA, the CDR3 is TGTGCCAGCAGTGAATCCAAGGGTATCACTGAAGCTTTCTTT. Protein: CASSESKGITEAFF.